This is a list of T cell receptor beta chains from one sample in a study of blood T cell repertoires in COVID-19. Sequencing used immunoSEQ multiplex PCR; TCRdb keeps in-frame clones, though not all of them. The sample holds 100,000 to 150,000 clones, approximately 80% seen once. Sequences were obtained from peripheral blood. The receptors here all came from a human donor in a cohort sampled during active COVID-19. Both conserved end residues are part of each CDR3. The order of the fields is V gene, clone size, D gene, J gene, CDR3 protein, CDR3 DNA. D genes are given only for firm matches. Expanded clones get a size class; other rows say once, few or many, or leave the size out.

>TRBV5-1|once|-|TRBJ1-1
CASSLGQGHTEAFF
TGCGCCAGCAGCTTGGGGCAGGGGCACACTGAAGCTTTCTTT
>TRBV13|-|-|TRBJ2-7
CASSLQDSYEQYF
TGTGCCAGCAGCTTACAGGACAGCTACGAGCAGTACTTC
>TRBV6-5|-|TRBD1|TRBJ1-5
CASSNRGVNQPQHF
TGTGCCAGCAGTAACAGGGGCGTGAATCAGCCCCAGCATTTT
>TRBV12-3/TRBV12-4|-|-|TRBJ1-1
CASSIDSNTEAFF
TGTGCCAGCAGCATCGACAGCAACACTGAAGCTTTCTTT
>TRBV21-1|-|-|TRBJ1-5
CASSTDWRNQPQHF
TGTGCCAGCAGCACTGACTGGCGCAATCAGCCCCAGCATTTT
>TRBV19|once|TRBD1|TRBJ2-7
CASKDRGQYEQYF
TGTGCCAGTAAGGACAGGGGGCAATACGAGCAGTACTTC
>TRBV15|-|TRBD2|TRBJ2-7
CATSTRSGSGEQYF
TGTGCCACCAGCACAAGAAGCGGGAGTGGCGAGCAGTACTTC
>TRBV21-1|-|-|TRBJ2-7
CASTLPGGTVFYEQYF
TGTGCCAGCACTCTTCCGGGTGGGACTGTTTTCTACGAGCAGTACTTC
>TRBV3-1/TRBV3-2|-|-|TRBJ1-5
CASSHSVDQPQHF
TGTGCCAGCAGCCACTCGGTGGATCAGCCCCAGCATTTT
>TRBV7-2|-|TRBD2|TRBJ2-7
CASSLGGRARGEQYF
TGTGCCAGCAGCTTAGGCGGGAGGGCCAGGGGCGAGCAGTACTTC
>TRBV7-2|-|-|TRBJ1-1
CASSSSLTGNTEAFF
TGTGCCAGCAGCTCGTCCCTGACAGGGAACACTGAAGCTTTCTTT
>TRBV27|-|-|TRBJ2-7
CASTGSGYEQYF
TGTGCCAGCACTGGGAGTGGGTACGAGCAGTACTTC
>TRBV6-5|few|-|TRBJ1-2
CASTRTVNYGYTF
TGTGCCAGCACCCGGACAGTTAACTATGGCTACACCTTC
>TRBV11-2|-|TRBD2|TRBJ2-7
CASSIDGGGNYEQYF
TGTGCCAGCAGCATCGACGGGGGGGGAAACTACGAGCAGTACTTC
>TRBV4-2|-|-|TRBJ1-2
CASSSGTNGYTF
TGTGCCAGCAGCTCCGGGACAAACGGCTACACCTTC
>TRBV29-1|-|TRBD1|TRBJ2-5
CSVGDRVVQETQYF
TGCAGCGTCGGGGACAGGGTGGTCCAAGAGACCCAGTACTTC
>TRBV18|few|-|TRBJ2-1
CASSPEGTTTNSYNEQFF
TGTGCCAGCTCACCTGAGGGGACAACGACAAACTCCTACAATGAGCAGTTCTTC
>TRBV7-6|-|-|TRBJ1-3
CASSLGQRSGNTIYF
TGTGCCAGCAGCTTAGGACAGCGCTCTGGAAACACCATATATTTT
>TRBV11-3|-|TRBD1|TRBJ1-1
CASSSQGMNTEAFF
TGTGCCAGCAGCTCACAGGGGATGAACACTGAAGCTTTCTTT
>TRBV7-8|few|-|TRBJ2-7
CASSLTPLRTNISYEQYF
TGTGCCAGCAGCCTAACCCCGCTCCGGACAAACATCTCCTACGAGCAGTACTTC
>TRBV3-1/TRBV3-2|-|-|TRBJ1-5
CASSQGTGWNQPQHF
TGTGCCAGCAGCCAAGGAACAGGGTGGAATCAGCCCCAGCATTTT
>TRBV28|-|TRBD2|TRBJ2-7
CASSLHGTSGNYEQYF
TGTGCCAGCAGTTTACATGGGACTAGCGGAAACTACGAGCAGTACTTC
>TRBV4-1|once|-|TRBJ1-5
CASSQDAAGVNQPQHF
TGCGCCAGCAGCCAAGATGCAGCAGGGGTTAATCAGCCCCAGCATTTT
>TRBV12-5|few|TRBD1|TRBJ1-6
CASGLYSGQSNSPLHF
TGTGCTAGTGGTTTGTACTCGGGACAGTCTAATTCACCCCTCCACTTT
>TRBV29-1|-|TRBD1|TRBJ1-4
CSVGDRVGNEKLFF
TGCAGCGTAGGAGACAGGGTAGGAAATGAAAAACTGTTTTTT
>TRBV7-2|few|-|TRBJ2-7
CASSGAYEQYF
TGTGCCAGCAGCGGGGCTTACGAGCAGTACTTC
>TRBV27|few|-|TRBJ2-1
CASSQLPSSYNEQFF
TGTGCCAGCAGTCAACTTCCGAGCTCCTACAATGAGCAGTTCTTC
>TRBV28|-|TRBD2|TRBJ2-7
CASSVSGTSGRAYEQYF
TGTGCCAGCAGTGTATCCGGGACTAGCGGGAGGGCCTACGAGCAGTACTTC
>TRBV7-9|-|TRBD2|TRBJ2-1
CASSLISPSGTANEQFF
TGTGCCAGCAGCTTAATTTCCCCAAGCGGGACGGCCAATGAGCAGTTCTTC
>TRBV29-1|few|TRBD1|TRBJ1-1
CSGYRGRNTEAFF
TGCAGCGGATACAGGGGGCGGAACACTGAAGCTTTCTTT
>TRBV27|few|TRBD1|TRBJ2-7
CASSIKPGQNYEQYF
TGTGCCAGCAGTATTAAGCCGGGACAGAACTACGAGCAGTACTTC
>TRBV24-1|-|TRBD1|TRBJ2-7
CATSDPTGSYEQYF
TGTGCCACCAGTGATCCGACAGGGTCCTACGAGCAGTACTTC
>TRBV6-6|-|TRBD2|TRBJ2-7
CASSYRGGDEQYF
TGTGCCAGCAGTTATCGGGGGGGGGACGAGCAGTACTTC
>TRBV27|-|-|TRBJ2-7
CASTARQGHEQYF
TGTGCCAGCACCGCGAGGCAGGGGCACGAGCAGTACTTC
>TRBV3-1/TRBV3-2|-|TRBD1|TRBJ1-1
CASSQGFRGPNTEAFF
TGTGCCAGCAGCCAAGGATTCAGGGGGCCCAACACTGAAGCTTTCTTT
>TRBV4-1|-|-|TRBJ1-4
CASSQDGGLRTEKLFF
TGCGCCAGCAGCCAAGATGGCGGGCTCAGGACTGAAAAACTGTTTTTT
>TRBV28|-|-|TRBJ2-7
CASSLQGINEQYF
TGTGCCAGCAGTCTTCAGGGGATCAACGAGCAGTACTTC
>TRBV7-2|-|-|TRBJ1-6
CASSILHRDAYNSPLHF
TGTGCCAGCAGCATCTTACACAGAGATGCCTATAATTCACCCCTCCACTTT
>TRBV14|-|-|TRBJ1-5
CASSQAGFDQPQHF
TGTGCCAGCAGCCAAGCCGGTTTCGATCAGCCCCAGCATTTT
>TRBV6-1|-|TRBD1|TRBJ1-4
CASSETRDSTNEKLFF
TGTGCCAGCAGTGAAACGCGGGACAGTACTAATGAAAAACTGTTTTTT
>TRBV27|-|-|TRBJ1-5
CASSLTGSQPQHF
TGTGCCAGCAGTTTAACAGGGAGTCAGCCCCAGCATTTT
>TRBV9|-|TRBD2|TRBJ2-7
CASSAGLAGGNSYEQYF
TGTGCCAGCAGCGCCGGACTAGCGGGGGGTAACTCCTACGAGCAGTACTTC
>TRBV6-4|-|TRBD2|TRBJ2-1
CASSGTSGNHEQFF
TGTGCCAGCAGTGGGACTAGCGGGAATCATGAGCAGTTCTTC
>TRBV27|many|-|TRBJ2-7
CASSLSVDSSYEQYF
TGTGCCAGCAGTTTATCAGTCGATAGCTCCTACGAGCAGTACTTC
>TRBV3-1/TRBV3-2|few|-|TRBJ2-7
CASSQDSGRRAGSYEQYF
TGTGCCAGCAGCCAAGATTCGGGTAGGCGGGCGGGCTCCTACGAGCAGTACTTC
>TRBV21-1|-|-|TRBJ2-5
CASSKATAGLAEKTQYF
TGTGCCAGCAGCAAAGCGACAGCGGGACTAGCAGAAAAGACCCAGTACTTC
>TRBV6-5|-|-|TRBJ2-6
CASSKAGAGANVLTF
TGTGCCAGCAGCAAAGCAGGGGCCGGGGCCAACGTCCTGACTTTC
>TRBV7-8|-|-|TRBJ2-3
CASSAVERRTDTQYF
TGTGCCAGCAGCGCGGTCGAGAGGCGCACGGATACGCAGTATTTT
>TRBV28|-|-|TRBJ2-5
CASTNLIQLQETQYF
TGTGCCAGCACCAACCTAATACAGCTACAAGAGACCCAGTACTTC
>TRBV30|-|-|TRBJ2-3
CAYYTDTQYF
TGTGCCTATTACACAGATACGCAGTATTTT
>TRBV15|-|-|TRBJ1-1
CATTRKTGSTEAFF
TGTGCCACCACACGTAAAACAGGGAGCACTGAAGCTTTCTTT
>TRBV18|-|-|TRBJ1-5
CASSPDSANQPQHF
TGTGCCAGCTCACCAGACAGCGCCAATCAGCCCCAGCATTTT
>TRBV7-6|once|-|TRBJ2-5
CASSLDRGVEETQYF
TGTGCCAGCAGCTTAGATCGGGGAGTAGAGGAGACCCAGTACTTC
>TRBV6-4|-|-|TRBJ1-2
CASSDSNRLGDGYTF
TGTGCCAGCAGTGACTCGAACCGCCTCGGTGATGGCTACACCTTC
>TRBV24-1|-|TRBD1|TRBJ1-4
CATYPGQGWEKLFF
TGTGCCACCTACCCGGGACAGGGATGGGAAAAACTGTTTTTT
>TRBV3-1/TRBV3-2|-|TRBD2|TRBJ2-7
CASSQDIPGLAGFYEQYF
TGTGCCAGCAGCCAAGATATACCGGGGCTAGCGGGGTTCTACGAGCAGTACTTC
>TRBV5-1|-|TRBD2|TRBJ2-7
CASSFTSGSPEQYF
TGCGCCAGCAGCTTCACTAGCGGGAGCCCCGAGCAGTACTTC
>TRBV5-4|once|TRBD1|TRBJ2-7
CASSLDRGRREQYF
TGTGCCAGCAGCCTGGACAGGGGGCGCAGGGAGCAGTACTTC